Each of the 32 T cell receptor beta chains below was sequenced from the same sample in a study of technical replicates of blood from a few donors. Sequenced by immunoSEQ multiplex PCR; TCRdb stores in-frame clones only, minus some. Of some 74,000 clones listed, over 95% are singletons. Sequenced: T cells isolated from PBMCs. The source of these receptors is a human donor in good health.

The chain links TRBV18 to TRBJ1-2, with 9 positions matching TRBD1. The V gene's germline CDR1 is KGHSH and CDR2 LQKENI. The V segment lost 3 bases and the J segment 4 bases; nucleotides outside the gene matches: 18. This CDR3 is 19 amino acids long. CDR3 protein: CASSPILFPGQGNIYGYTF. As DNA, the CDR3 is TGTGCCAGCTCACCGATACTCTTCCCGGGACAGGGTAACATCTATGGCTACACCTTC.

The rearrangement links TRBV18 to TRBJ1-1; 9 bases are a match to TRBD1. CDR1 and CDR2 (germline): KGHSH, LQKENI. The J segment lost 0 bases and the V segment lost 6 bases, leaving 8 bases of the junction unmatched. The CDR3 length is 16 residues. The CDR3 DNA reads TGTGCCAGCTCCCTATCCGACAGGGGGATGAACACTGAAGCTTTCTTT. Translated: CASSLSDRGMNTEAFF.

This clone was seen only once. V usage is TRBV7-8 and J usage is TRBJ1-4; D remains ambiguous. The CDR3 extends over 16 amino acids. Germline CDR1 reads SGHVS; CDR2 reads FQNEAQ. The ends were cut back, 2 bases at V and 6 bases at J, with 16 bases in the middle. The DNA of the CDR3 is TGTGCCAGCAGCTTATATACCCCCTCGGGAGATGAAAAACTGTTTTTT. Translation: CASSLYTPSGDEKLFF.

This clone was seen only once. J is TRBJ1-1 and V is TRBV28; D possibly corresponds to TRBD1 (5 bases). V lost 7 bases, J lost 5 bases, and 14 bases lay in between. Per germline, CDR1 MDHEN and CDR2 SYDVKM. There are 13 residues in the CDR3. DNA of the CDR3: TGTGCCAGCAAGGAGGGGCGCAGGACTGAAGCTTTCTTT. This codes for CASKEGRRTEAFF.

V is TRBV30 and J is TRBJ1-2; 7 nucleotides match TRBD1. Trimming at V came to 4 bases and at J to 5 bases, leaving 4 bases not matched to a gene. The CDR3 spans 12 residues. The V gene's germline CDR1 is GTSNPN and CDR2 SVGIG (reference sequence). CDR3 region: CAWTTGNYGYTF. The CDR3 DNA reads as TGTGCCTGGACGACAGGGAATTATGGCTACACCTTC.

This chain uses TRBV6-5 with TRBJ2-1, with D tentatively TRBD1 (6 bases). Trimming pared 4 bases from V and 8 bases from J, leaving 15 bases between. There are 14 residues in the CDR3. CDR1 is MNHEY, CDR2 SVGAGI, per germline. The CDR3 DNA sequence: TGTGCCAGCAGTTTGGGGACAATGGGCCATGAGCAGTTCTTC. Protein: CASSLGTMGHEQFF.

CDR3 coding DNA: TGTGCCAGCAGCTATTCGGGACTCCAGTTTACGCAGTATTTT. This codes for CASSYSGLQFTQYF. The genes are TRBV5-4 and TRBJ2-3, with D possibly TRBD2 on 6 matching bases. V dropped 3 bases and J dropped 8 bases, with 16 bases sitting between them. The germline V gene encodes CDR1 SGHNT and CDR2 YYREEE (reference sequence). The CDR3 spans 14 residues.

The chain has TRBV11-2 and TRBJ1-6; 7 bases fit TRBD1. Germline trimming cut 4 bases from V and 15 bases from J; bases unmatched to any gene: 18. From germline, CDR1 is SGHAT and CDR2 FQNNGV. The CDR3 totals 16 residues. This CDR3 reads CASSSIRGTARRILHF. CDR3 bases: TGTGCCAGCAGCTCCATAAGGGGGACAGCGAGGAGGATCCTCCACTTT. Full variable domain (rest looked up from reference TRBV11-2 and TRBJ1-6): EAGVAQSPRYKIIEKRQSVAFWCNPISGHATLYWYQQILGQGPKLLIQFQNNGVVDDSQLPKDRFSAERLKGVDSTLKIQPAKLEDSAVYLCASSSIRGTARRILHFGNGTRLTVT.

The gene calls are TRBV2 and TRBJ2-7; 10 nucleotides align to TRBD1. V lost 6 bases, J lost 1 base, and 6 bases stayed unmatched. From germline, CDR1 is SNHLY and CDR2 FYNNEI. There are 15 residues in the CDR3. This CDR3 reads CASRTGGYPSYEQYF. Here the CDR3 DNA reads TGTGCCAGCAGGACAGGGGGCTACCCGTCCTACGAGCAGTACTTC.

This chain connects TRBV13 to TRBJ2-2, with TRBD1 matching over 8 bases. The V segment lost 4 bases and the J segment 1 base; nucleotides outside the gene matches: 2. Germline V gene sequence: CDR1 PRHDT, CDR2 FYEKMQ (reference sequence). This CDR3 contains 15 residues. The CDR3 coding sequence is TGTGCCAGCAGCTACGGACAGGGGAACACCGGGGAGCTGTTTTTT. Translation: CASSYGQGNTGELFF.

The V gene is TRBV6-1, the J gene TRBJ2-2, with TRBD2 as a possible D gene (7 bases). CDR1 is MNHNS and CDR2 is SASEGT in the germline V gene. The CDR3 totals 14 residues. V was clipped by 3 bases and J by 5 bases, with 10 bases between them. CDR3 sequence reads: CASSDRGGTGELFF. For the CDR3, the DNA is TGTGCCAGCAGTGACAGGGGAGGGACCGGGGAGCTGTTTTTT.

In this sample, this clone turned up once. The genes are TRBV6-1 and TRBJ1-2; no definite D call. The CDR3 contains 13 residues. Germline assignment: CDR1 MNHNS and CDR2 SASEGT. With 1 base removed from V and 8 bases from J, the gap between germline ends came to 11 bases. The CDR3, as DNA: TGTGCCAGCAGTGAAGATAGCGTCAAGGGCTACACCTTC. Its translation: CASSEDSVKGYTF.

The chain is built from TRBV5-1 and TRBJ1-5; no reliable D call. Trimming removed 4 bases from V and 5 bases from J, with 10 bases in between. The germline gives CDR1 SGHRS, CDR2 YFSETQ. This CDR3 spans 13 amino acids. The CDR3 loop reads CASSLGGDQPQHF. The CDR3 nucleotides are TGCGCCAGCAGCCTGGGCGGGGATCAGCCCCAGCATTTT.

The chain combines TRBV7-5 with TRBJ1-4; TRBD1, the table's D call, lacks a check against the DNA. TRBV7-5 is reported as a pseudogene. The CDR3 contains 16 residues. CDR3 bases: TGTGTCAGAAGCCCCAGGGATCGTTCAACTAATGAAAAACTGTTTTTT. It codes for CVRSPRDRSTNEKLFF.

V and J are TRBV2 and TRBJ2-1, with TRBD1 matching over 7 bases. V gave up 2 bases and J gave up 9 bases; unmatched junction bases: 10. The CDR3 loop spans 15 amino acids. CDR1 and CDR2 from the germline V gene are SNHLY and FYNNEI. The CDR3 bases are TGTGCCAGCAGTGAAAACAGGGGTTGGGCTGGTGAGCAGTTCTTC. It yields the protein CASSENRGWAGEQFF.

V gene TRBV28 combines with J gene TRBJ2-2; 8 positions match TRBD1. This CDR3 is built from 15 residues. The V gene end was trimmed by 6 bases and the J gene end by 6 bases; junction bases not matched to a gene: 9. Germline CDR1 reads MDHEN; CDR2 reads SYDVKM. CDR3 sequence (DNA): TGTGCCAGCAGGCGAGACAGGGGTGGGGCCGGGGAGCTGTTTTTT. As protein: CASRRDRGGAGELFF.

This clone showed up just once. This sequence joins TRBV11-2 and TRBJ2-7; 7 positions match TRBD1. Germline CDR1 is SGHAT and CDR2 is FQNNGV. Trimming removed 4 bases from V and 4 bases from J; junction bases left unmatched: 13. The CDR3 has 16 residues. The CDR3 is CASSSEPLGQTYEQYF. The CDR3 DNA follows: TGTGCCAGCAGCTCCGAACCCCTGGGACAGACTTACGAGCAGTACTTC.

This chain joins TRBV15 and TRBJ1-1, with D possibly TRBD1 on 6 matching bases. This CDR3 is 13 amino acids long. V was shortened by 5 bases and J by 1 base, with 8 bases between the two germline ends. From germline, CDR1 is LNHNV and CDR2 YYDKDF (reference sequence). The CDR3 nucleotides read TGTGCCACCAGCGGGACACGGAACACTGAAGCTTTCTTT. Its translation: CATSGTRNTEAFF.

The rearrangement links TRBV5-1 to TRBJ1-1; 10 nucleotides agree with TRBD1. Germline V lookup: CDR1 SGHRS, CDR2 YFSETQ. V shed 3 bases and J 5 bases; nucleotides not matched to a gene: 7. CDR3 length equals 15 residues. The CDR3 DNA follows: TGCGCCAGCAGCTCGGGGACAGGGGTATCGACTGAAGCTTTCTTT. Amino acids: CASSSGTGVSTEAFF.

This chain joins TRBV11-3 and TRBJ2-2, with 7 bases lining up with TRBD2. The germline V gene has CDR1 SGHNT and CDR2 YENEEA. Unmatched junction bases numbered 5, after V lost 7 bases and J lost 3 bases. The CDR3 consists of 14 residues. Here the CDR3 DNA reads TGTGCCAGCACCGGGGGGATCCACACCGGGGAGCTGTTTTTT. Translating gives CASTGGIHTGELFF.

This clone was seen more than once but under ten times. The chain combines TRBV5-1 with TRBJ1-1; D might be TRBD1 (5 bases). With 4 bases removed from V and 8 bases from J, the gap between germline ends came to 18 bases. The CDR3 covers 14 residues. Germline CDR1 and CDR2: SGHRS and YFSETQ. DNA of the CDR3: TGCGCCAGCAGCCCACTGGGGCTCGAAAGCGAAGCTTTCTTT. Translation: CASSPLGLESEAFF.

The CDR3 reads CASSYEDPRTDTQYF. The CDR3, as DNA: TGTGCCAGCAGTTACGAGGATCCCCGAACAGATACGCAGTATTTT. This chain links TRBV6-6 with TRBJ2-3; D unclear. The length of the CDR3 is 15 residues. Trimming removed 2 bases from V and 3 bases from J, with 12 bases in between. Per the germline V gene, CDR1 is MNHNY and CDR2 is SVGAGI (reference sequence).

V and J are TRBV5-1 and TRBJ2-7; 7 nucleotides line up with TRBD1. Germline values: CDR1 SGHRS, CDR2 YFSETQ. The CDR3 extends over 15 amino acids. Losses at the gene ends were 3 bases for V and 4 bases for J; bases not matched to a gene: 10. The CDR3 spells CASSSSPGQWYEQYF. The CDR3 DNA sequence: TGCGCCAGCAGCTCCTCCCCGGGACAGTGGTACGAGCAGTACTTC.

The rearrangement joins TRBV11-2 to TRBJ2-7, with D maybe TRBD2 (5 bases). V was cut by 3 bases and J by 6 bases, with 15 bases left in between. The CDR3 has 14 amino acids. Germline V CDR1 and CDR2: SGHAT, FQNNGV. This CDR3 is CASSLGGQVGEQYF. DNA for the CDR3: TGTGCCAGCAGCTTGGGCGGGCAGGTGGGCGAGCAGTACTTC.

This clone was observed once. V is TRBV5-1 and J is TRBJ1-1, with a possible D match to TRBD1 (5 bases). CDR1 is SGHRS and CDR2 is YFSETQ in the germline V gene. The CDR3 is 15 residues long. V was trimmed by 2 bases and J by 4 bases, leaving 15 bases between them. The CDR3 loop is CASSFGAQQSTEAFF. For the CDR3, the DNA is TGCGCCAGCAGCTTTGGGGCCCAACAGAGCACTGAAGCTTTCTTT. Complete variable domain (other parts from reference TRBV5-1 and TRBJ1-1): KAGVTQTPRYLIKTRGQQVTLSCSPISGHRSVSWYQQTPGQGLQFLFEYFSETQRNKGNFPGRFSGRQFSNSRSEMNVSTLELGDSALYLCASSFGAQQSTEAFFGQGTRLTVV.

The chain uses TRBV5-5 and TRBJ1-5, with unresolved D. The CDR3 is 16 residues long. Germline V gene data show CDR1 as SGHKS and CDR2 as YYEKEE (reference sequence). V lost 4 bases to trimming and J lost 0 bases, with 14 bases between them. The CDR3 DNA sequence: TGTGCCAGCAGCCTGACTAGCGGTTATAGCAATCAGCCCCAGCATTTT. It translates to CASSLTSGYSNQPQHF. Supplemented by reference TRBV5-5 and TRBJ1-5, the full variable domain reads DAGVTQSPTHLIKTRGQQVTLRCSPISGHKSVSWYQQVLGQGPQFIFQYYEKEERGRGNFPDRFSARQFPNYSSELNVNALLLGDSALYLCASSLTSGYSNQPQHFGDGTRLSIL.

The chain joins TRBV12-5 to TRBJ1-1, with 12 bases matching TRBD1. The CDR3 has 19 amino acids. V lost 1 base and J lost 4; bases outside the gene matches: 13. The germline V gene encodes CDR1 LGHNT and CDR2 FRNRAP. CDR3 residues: CASGLAIPGQGAKGTEAFF. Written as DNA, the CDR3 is TGTGCTAGTGGTTTGGCCATACCGGGACAGGGGGCCAAGGGCACTGAAGCTTTCTTT.

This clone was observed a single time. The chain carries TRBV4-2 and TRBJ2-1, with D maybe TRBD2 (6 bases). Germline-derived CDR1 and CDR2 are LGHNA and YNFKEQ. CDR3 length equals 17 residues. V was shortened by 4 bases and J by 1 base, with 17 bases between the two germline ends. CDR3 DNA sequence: TGTGCCAGCAGCCCCCTAGGGGCGGGGCGATCCTACAATGAGCAGTTCTTC. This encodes CASSPLGAGRSYNEQFF.

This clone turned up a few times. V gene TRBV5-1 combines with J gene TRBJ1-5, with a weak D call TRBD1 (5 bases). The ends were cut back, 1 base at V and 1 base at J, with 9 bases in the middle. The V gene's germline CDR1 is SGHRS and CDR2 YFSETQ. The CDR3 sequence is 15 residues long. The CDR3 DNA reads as TGCGCCAGCAGCTTGATGGCAGGGAGCAATCAGCCCCAGCATTTT. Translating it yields CASSLMAGSNQPQHF.

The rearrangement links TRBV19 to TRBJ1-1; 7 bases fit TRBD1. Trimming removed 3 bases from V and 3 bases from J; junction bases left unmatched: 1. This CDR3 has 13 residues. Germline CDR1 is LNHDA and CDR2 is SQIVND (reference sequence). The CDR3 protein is CASSIQGDTEAFF. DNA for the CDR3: TGTGCCAGTAGTATTCAGGGGGACACTGAAGCTTTCTTT. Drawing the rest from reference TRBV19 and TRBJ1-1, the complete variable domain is DGGITQSPKYLFRKEGQNVTLSCEQNLNHDAMYWYRQDPGQGLRLIYYSQIVNDFQKGDIAEGYSVSREKKESFPLTVTSAQKNPTAFYLCASSIQGDTEAFFGQGTRLTVV.

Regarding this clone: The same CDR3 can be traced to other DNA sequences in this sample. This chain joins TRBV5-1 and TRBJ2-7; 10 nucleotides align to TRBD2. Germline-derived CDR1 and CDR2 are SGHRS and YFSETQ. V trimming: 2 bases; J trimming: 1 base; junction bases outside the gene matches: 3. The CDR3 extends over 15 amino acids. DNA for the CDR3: TGCGCCAGCAGCTTATCTAGCGGGAGTTCCTACGAGCAGTACTTC. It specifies CASSLSSGSSYEQYF.

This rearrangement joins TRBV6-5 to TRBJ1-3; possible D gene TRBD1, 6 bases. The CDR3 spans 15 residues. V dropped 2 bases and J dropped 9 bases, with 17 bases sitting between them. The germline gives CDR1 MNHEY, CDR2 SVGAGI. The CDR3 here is CASSYGGQGVGTIYF. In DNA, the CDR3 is TGTGCCAGCAGTTACGGGGGACAAGGGGTCGGCACCATATATTTT.